These T cell receptor beta chains were read from a single sample in a study of blood T cell repertoires in COVID-19. The data were produced by immunoSEQ multiplex PCR, yet TCRdb's version contains in-frame clones alone and is incomplete. This table holds about 210,000 clones, 70% to 90% found once. Sequencing input: peripheral blood. Every receptor here comes from a woman aged 70-85 years with COVID-19, enrolled during active disease. Both conserved end residues are part of each CDR3. Each record gives: D gene, CDR3 length, V gene, J gene, clone size, CDR3 DNA, CDR3 protein. A D gene is named only where the DNA matches it firmly. Clone size appears in some rows only: once, few, many, or a class for an expanded clone.

>TRBD2|17|TRBV29-1|TRBJ2-6|few
TGCAGCGTTCGACTAGCGGGGGGGCTCTCTGGGGCCAACGTCCTGACTTTC
CSVRLAGGLSGANVLTF
>-|13|TRBV19|TRBJ1-2|-
TGTGCCAGTCGGAACAGGGAAAACTATGGCTACACCTTC
CASRNRENYGYTF
>-|13|TRBV19|TRBJ1-1|-
TGTGCCAGTAGTAGGACAGAGAACACTGAAGCTTTCTTT
CASSRTENTEAFF
>-|15|TRBV19|TRBJ2-6|-
TGTGCCAGTAGTATCGGGGGTCCTGGGGCCAACGTCCTGACTTTC
CASSIGGPGANVLTF
>-|15|TRBV2|TRBJ1-1|once
TGTGCCAGCAAAGGGAGTGTCTCTCCGAACACTGAAGCTTTCTTT
CASKGSVSPNTEAFF
>-|15|TRBV19|TRBJ2-2|few
TGTGCCAGTAGTATATTTCAGGGGTACACCGGGGAGCTGTTTTTT
CASSIFQGYTGELFF
>-|14|TRBV7-9|TRBJ1-1|-
TGTGCCAGCAGCTCCGAGAGGGGGTACACTGAAGCTTTCTTT
CASSSERGYTEAFF
>TRBD1|14|TRBV2|TRBJ1-1|-
TGTGCCAGCAAACCCGGACAGGGAAACACTGAAGCTTTCTTT
CASKPGQGNTEAFF
>TRBD2|18|TRBV10-1|TRBJ2-5|-
TGCGCCAGCAGTGAGTCGGCGCCTAGCGGGCTACACCAAGAGACCCAGTACTTC
CASSESAPSGLHQETQYF
>TRBD1|13|TRBV11-1|TRBJ2-7|-
TGTGCCAGCAGCTTGGACAGGACCTACGAGCAGTACTTC
CASSLDRTYEQYF
>TRBD2|17|TRBV18|TRBJ2-7|-
TGTGCCAGCTCACCTCTACGGACTAGCGGGGGGATCTACGAGCAGTACTTC
CASSPLRTSGGIYEQYF
>TRBD1|15|TRBV7-3|TRBJ2-7|once
TGTGCCAGCAGCTTAGAAGGGGGCGCATCCTACGAGCAGTACTTC
CASSLEGGASYEQYF
>-|16|TRBV5-4|TRBJ1-6|-
TGTGCCAGCAGCTTGGGTTTAAGCGGGAGAAATTCACCCCTCCACTTT
CASSLGLSGRNSPLHF
>-|14|TRBV7-2|TRBJ1-3|-
TGTGCCAGCAGCTTAGCCCACTCTGGAAACACCATATATTTT
CASSLAHSGNTIYF
>-|14|TRBV7-9|TRBJ1-3|-
TGTGCCAGCAGCTTGATGAGCTCTGGAAACACCATATATTTT
CASSLMSSGNTIYF
>-|16|TRBV15|TRBJ2-1|-
TGTGCCACCAGCAGAGAATTGCTAGCCCCCTTAAATGAGCAGTTCTTC
CATSRELLAPLNEQFF
>TRBD2|16|TRBV9|TRBJ2-5|-
TGTGCCAGCAGCGTAGGGGCTAGCGGGAGGAGAGAGACCCAGTACTTC
CASSVGASGRRETQYF
>-|12|TRBV24-1|TRBJ1-2|once
TGTGCCACCATGGCAGATAACTATGGCTACACCTTC
CATMADNYGYTF